A selection of T cell receptor beta chains follows, all from one sample in a study of cytomegalovirus exposure and HLA in healthy donors. TCRdb's table, derived via immunoSEQ multiplex PCR, lists solely in-frame clones and lacks some. Its table lists approximately 71,000 clones. The sequenced sample consisted of PBMCs. Receptor source: a female donor in good health and CMV-seropositive. CDR3s include the opening cysteine and the closing phenylalanine or tryptophan. A D gene is named only where the DNA matches it firmly.

j_call,d_call,v_call,cdr3_nt,cdr3_aa
TRBJ2-7,-,TRBV4-3,TGCGCCAGCAGCCAAGTCTGGGCGGGGAAATACGAGCAGTACTTC,CASSQVWAGKYEQYF
TRBJ2-3,-,TRBV12-5,TGTGCTAGTGGTTTGGGCGGGACAGACACAGATACGCAGTATTTT,CASGLGGTDTDTQYF
TRBJ2-7,TRBD1,TRBV6-1,TGTGCCAGCAGTGATTCAGGGGGTTACGAGCAGTACTTC,CASSDSGGYEQYF
TRBJ2-3,-,TRBV18,TGTGCCAGCTCACCAAACAGGCCCCCAGATAAGCAGTATTTT,CASSPNRPPDKQYF
TRBJ2-1,-,TRBV27,TGTGCCAGCAGTTTATCGTTAGAGAACAATGAGCAGTTCTTC,CASSLSLENNEQFF
TRBJ1-2,-,TRBV28,TGTGCCAGCAGCACACCAGCCCGGGATTTCTATGGCTACACCTTC,CASSTPARDFYGYTF
TRBJ2-2,TRBD2,TRBV6-5,TGTGCCAGCAGTTACGGGGGATTAGCGGGAGCCGGGGAGCTGTTTTTT,CASSYGGLAGAGELFF
TRBJ2-5,-,TRBV11-1,TGTGCCAGCAGCTGGCCAGGAGGGGAGACCCAGTACTTC,CASSWPGGETQYF
TRBJ2-3,-,TRBV6-6,TGTGCCAGCACGGGCGCGTCTAGCACAGATAAGCAGTATTTT,CASTGASSTDKQYF
TRBJ2-7,-,TRBV11-2,TGTGCCAGCAGCTTAGCCACAACCTACGAGCAGTACTTC,CASSLATTYEQYF
TRBJ1-2,-,TRBV6-1,TGTGCCAGCAACATCGCGGATAACTATGGCTACACCTTC,CASNIADNYGYTF
TRBJ1-1,-,TRBV7-8,TGTGCCAGCAGCTTAGCGTCGGGTAAAGCTTTCTTT,CASSLASGKAFF
TRBJ2-7,-,TRBV28,TGTGCCAGCAGTCCTTGGACAGCAGAGGGGTACGAGCAGTACTTC,CASSPWTAEGYEQYF
TRBJ2-7,TRBD2,TRBV4-2,TGTGCAACAAGCCAGCGGGAGTCGTACGAGCAGTACTTC,CATSQRESYEQYF
TRBJ1-1,-,TRBV29-1,TGCAGCGTTCGGGCGGGGGGGGATAATGAAGCTTTCTTT,CSVRAGGDNEAFF
TRBJ2-2,TRBD2,TRBV6-5,TGTGCCAGCAGTGGGGCTAGCGGGATCACCGGGGAGCTGTTTTTT,CASSGASGITGELFF
TRBJ2-1,-,TRBV4-1,TGCGCCAGCAGCCAAGGGGGCGAGCAGTTCTTC,CASSQGGEQFF
TRBJ2-5,TRBD2,TRBV6-5,TGTGCCAGCAGTTCCCGGACTAGCTTGGAGACCCAGTACTTC,CASSSRTSLETQYF
TRBJ2-3,TRBD2,TRBV19,TGTGCCAGTAGTATAGAGAAAACTAGCGGGAGCACAGATACGCAGTATTTT,CASSIEKTSGSTDTQYF
TRBJ2-7,-,TRBV19,TGTGCCAGTAGTATGGGGGCCAACGAGCAGTACTTC,CASSMGANEQYF